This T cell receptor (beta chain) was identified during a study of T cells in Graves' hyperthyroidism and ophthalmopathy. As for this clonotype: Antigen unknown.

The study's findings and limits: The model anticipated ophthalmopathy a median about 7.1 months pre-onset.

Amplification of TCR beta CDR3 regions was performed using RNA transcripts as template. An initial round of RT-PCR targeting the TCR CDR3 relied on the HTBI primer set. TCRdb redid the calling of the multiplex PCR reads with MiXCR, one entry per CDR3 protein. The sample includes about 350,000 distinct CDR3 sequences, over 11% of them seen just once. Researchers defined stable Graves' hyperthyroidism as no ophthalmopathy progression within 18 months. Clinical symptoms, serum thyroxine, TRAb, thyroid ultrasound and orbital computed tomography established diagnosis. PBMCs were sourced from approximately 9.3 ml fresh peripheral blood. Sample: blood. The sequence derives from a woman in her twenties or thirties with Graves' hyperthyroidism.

As DNA, the CDR3 is TGTGCCAGCAGCAGTTGGGACAGGGTCGTTCCAGATACGCAGTATTTT. This codes for CASSSWDRVVPDTQYF. This chain uses TRBV7-9 with TRBJ2-3; TRBD1 matches 9 bases. This CDR3 is built from 16 residues. The junction had 10 bases not matched to a gene; V was cut back by 5 bases and J by 4 bases. Germline lookup yields CDR1 SEHNR and CDR2 FQNEAQ (reference sequence).